A selection of T cell receptor beta chains follows, all from one sample in a study of vaccination effects on CD4 cells after COVID-19. Method: immunoSEQ multiplex PCR; TCRdb's copy keeps in-frame clones and lacks some. This table has tens of thousands of clones, over 50% appearing once. These receptors' antigens are unknown. This specimen consisted of CD4+ T cells from PBMCs cultured without peptide, obtained before COVID-19 vaccination. These receptors all come from a human donor who received a COVID-19 vaccine. The CDR3 runs from the conserved cysteine through the conserved F or W. Each record gives: clone size, V gene, D gene, J gene, CDR3 DNA, CDR3 protein. D genes are given only for firm matches. Clone size is given for some rows only: seen once, a few or many times, or a class if the clone is expanded.

-	TRBV5-4	TRBD1	TRBJ1-1	TGTGCCAGCAGCCCTACAGGGGGTGAAGCTTTCTTT	CASSPTGGEAFF
-	TRBV10-3	TRBD2	TRBJ2-7	TGTGCCATCAGTAGGACTAGTCGAACCTACGAGCAGTACTTC	CAISRTSRTYEQYF
-	TRBV6-1	-	TRBJ2-4	TGTGCCAGCAGTGAAGGACAGCCCGGATCCAAAAACATTCAGTACTTC	CASSEGQPGSKNIQYF
-	TRBV12-3/TRBV12-4	-	TRBJ1-2	TGTGCCAGCAGTTTGTCAGGGGTCTATGGCTACACCTTC	CASSLSGVYGYTF
-	TRBV2	-	TRBJ2-3	TGTGCCAGCAGTGAGTTGGACGCAGATACGCAGTATTTT	CASSELDADTQYF
-	TRBV6-6	-	TRBJ1-3	TGTGCCAGCAGTTACCGCCGGGAGGGAAACACCATATATTTT	CASSYRREGNTIYF
-	TRBV15	TRBD2	TRBJ2-1	TGTGCCACCAGCAGAGGGACTAGTGAGAGCAATGAGCAGTTCTTC	CATSRGTSESNEQFF
-	TRBV7-2	TRBD2	TRBJ2-5	TGTGCCAGCAGCCTTAGAGTGCGGGGGGGCCGAGAGACCCAGTACTTC	CASSLRVRGGRETQYF
-	TRBV6-5	-	TRBJ2-1	TGTGCCAGCAGTTCCTCCTCCCATGAGCAGTTCTTC	CASSSSSHEQFF
-	TRBV19	-	TRBJ2-1	TGTGCCAGTAGTATGATCACCTGGGGAGGCCATGAGCAGTTCTTC	CASSMITWGGHEQFF
-	TRBV5-1	TRBD2	TRBJ2-1	TGCGCCAGCAGCTTGGGCGGGGGGGATTACAATGAGCAGTTCTTC	CASSLGGGDYNEQFF
-	TRBV19	-	TRBJ2-2	TGTGCCTGCCAAGGCGGGACTCCCTGGGAGCTGTTTTTT	CACQGGTPWELFF
-	TRBV9	-	TRBJ1-2	TGTGCCAGCAGCGTAGGTCGGCGGAGGACAGACTATGGCTACACCTTC	CASSVGRRRTDYGYTF
few	TRBV4-2	TRBD1	TRBJ1-1	TGTGCCAGCAGCCAAGAAAGGACCATTAGGAGGGCTGACTCAACGGGACAGAGGAACACTGAAGCTTTCTTT	CASSQERTIRRADSTGQRNTEAFF
once	TRBV30	-	TRBJ2-6	TGTGCCTGGAGTGTAGGTGGGGCCAACGTCCTGACTTTC	CAWSVGGANVLTF
-	TRBV6-2/TRBV6-3	-	TRBJ1-1	TGTGCCAGCAGTTACTCGCCCCTTGGACAGCTCATGAACACTGAAGCTTTCTTT	CASSYSPLGQLMNTEAFF
-	TRBV6-5	-	TRBJ2-7	TGTGCCAGCAGTTCAGTTCACGAGCAGTACTTC	CASSSVHEQYF
-	TRBV7-7	-	TRBJ2-1	TGTGCTAGCAGCTTAGAGCGGGACAGTGAGCAGTTCTTC	CASSLERDSEQFF
-	TRBV2	TRBD2	TRBJ2-5	TGTGCCAGCAGGTTGGATAGCGGGCCTCAAGAGACCCAGTACTTC	CASRLDSGPQETQYF
-	TRBV2	-	TRBJ2-1	TGTGCCAGCAAGAAGCCGGGACGCAATGAGCAGTTCTTC	CASKKPGRNEQFF
few	TRBV5-1	-	TRBJ1-5	TGCGCCAGCAGACCACGACCGGGGGGTCAGCCCCAGCATTTT	CASRPRPGGQPQHF
-	TRBV19	-	TRBJ2-2	TGTGCCAGTAGTATCACCCAGGGGAGATTAACCGGGGAGCTGTTTTTT	CASSITQGRLTGELFF
-	TRBV30	-	TRBJ1-1	TGTGCCTGGGGCGACGGTAACACTGAAGCTTTCTTT	CAWGDGNTEAFF
few	TRBV7-3	-	TRBJ2-7	TGTGCCAGCAGCTTAAAGGCAGGGCCCTACGAGCAGTACTTC	CASSLKAGPYEQYF
few	TRBV3-1/TRBV3-2	-	TRBJ1-5	TGTGCCAGCAGCAAAAGTGGGGGGAGAAGTCAGCCCCAGCATTTT	CASSKSGGRSQPQHF
-	TRBV25-1	-	TRBJ2-7	TGTGCCAGCAGTGCGACAACTTACGAGCAGTACTTC	CASSATTYEQYF
-	TRBV5-1	TRBD1	TRBJ2-7	TGCGCCAGCAGCTCCGGACAGGCAAGCTCCTACGAGCAGTACTTC	CASSSGQASSYEQYF
once	TRBV10-3	-	TRBJ2-4	TGTGCCATCAGGGGAGAAGCCAAAAACATTCAGTACTTC	CAIRGEAKNIQYF
-	TRBV5-1	-	TRBJ2-5	TGCGCCACCGCCCGGAGTCCCGGGGGACAAGAGACCCAGTACTTC	CATARSPGGQETQYF